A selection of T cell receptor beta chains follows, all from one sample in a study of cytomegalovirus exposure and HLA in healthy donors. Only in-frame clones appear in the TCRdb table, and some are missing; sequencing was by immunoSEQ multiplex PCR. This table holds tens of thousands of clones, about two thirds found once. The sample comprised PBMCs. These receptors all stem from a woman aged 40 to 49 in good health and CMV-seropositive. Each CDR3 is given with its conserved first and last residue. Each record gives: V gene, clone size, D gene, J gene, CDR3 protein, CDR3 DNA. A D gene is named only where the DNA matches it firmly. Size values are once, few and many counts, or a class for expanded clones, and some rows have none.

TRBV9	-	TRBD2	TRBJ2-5	CASSARGGGETQYF	TGTGCCAGCAGCGCGCGGGGGGGCGGAGAGACCCAGTACTTC
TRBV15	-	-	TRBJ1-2	CATSRDLVRGSYGYTF	TGTGCCACCAGCAGAGATTTAGTACGGGGATCCTATGGCTACACCTTC
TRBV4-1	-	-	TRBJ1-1	CASSRVPTGTRYIEAFF	TGCGCCAGCAGCCGGGTTCCAACCGGGACAAGGTACATTGAAGCTTTCTTT
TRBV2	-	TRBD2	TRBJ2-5	CASSEGAGGPETQYF	TGTGCCAGCAGTGAAGGAGCGGGGGGCCCAGAGACCCAGTACTTC
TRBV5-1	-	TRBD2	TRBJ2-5	CASSLESGGAETQYF	TGCGCCAGCAGCTTGGAAAGCGGGGGGGCGGAGACCCAGTACTTC
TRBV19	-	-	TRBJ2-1	CASSISKGVYNEQFF	TGTGCCAGTAGTATAAGTAAGGGGGTCTACAATGAGCAGTTCTTC
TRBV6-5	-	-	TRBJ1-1	CASSEGSVNTEAFF	TGTGCCAGCAGTGAGGGTAGCGTGAACACTGAAGCTTTCTTT
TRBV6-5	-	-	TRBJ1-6	CASNLNTGSPLHF	TGTGCCAGCAATCTAAATACCGGGTCACCCCTCCACTTT
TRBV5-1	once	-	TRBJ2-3	CASSLSGGRTDTQYF	TGCGCCAGCAGCTTAAGTGGGGGCCGCACAGATACGCAGTATTTT
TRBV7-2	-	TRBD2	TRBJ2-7	CASSDGTTSSYEQYF	TGTGCCAGCAGCGACGGGACTACGAGCTCCTACGAGCAGTACTTC
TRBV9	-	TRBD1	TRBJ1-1	CASSAGQENTEAFF	TGTGCCAGCAGCGCGGGACAGGAGAACACTGAAGCTTTCTTT
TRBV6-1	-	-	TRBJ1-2	CASSEDSRDFYGYTF	TGTGCCAGCAGTGAAGACTCCCGGGACTTTTATGGCTACACCTTC
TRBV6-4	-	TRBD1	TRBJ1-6	CASSDSPGGVSPLHF	TGTGCCAGCAGTGACTCGCCAGGGGGCGTTTCACCCCTCCACTTT
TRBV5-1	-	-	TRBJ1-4	CASSPGRGEKLFF	TGCGCCAGCAGCCCCGGACGGGGGGAAAAACTGTTTTTT
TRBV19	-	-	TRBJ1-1	CASSVDTNTEAFF	TGTGCCAGTAGTGTGGACACAAACACTGAAGCTTTCTTT
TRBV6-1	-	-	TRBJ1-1	CASSERGNTEAFF	TGTGCCAGCAGTGAAAGGGGAAACACTGAAGCTTTCTTT
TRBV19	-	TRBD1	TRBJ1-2	CASERQGAGGYTF	TGTGCCAGTGAGAGACAGGGGGCTGGTGGCTACACCTTC
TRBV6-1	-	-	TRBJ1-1	CASSEESYTEAFF	TGTGCCAGCAGTGAAGAAAGCTACACTGAAGCTTTCTTT
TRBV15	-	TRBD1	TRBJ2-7	CATSRDGQETYEQYF	TGTGCCACCAGCAGGGATGGACAGGAAACCTACGAGCAGTACTTC
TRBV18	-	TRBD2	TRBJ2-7	CASSPSTSVPYEQYF	TGTGCCAGCTCACCTTCGACTAGCGTCCCCTACGAGCAGTACTTC
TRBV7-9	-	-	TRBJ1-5	CASSSEDSPQHF	TGTGCCAGCAGCTCGGAGGACAGTCCCCAGCATTTT
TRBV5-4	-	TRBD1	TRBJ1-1	CASSVGQVNTEAFF	TGTGCCAGCAGCGTGGGACAGGTGAACACTGAAGCTTTCTTT
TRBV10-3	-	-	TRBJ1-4	CAIRDSRNEKLFF	TGTGCCATCAGAGACAGCCGTAATGAAAAACTGTTTTTT
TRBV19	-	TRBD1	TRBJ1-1	CASSTPDRGREAFF	TGTGCCAGTAGTACCCCCGACAGGGGACGGGAAGCTTTCTTT
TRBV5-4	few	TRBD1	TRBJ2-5	CASSRDRVETQYF	TGTGCCAGCAGCCGGGACAGGGTAGAGACCCAGTACTTC
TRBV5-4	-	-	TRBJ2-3	CASSPTADVVTQYF	TGTGCCAGCAGCCCAACAGCTGACGTCGTTACGCAGTATTTT
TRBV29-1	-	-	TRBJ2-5	CSAVQGRRDSLDRETQYF	TGCAGCGCCGTCCAAGGGCGGCGTGACAGCCTGGATCGGGAGACCCAGTACTTC
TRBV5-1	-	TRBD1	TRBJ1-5	CASSLTGGQPQHF	TGCGCCAGCAGCTTGACAGGGGGCCAGCCCCAGCATTTT
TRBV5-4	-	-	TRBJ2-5	CASSLDSQETQYF	TGTGCCAGCAGCTTGGACTCTCAAGAGACCCAGTACTTC
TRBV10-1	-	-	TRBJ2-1	CASSDFGASSYNEQFF	TGCGCCAGCAGCGATTTTGGGGCCTCCTCCTACAATGAGCAGTTCTTC
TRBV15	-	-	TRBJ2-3	CATSRDGIRTDTQYF	TGTGCCACCAGCAGAGACGGGATTCGCACAGATACGCAGTATTTT
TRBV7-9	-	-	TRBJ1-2	CASSLLSQAGYTF	TGTGCCAGCAGCTTACTCTCCCAAGCGGGCTACACCTTC
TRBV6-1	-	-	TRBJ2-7	CASSEFTGGGHEQYF	TGTGCCAGCAGTGAATTCACAGGGGGAGGGCACGAGCAGTACTTC
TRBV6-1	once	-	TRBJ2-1	CASCGGKYNEQFF	TGTGCCAGCTGTGGCGGGAAGTACAATGAGCAGTTCTTC
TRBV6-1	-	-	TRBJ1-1	CASSQGGQGAFF	TGTGCCAGCAGTCAGGGCGGCCAGGGGGCTTTCTTT
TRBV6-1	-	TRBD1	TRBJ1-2	CASSDRGRGYTF	TGTGCCAGCAGTGACAGGGGGCGGGGCTACACCTTC
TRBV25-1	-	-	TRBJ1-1	CATRGGHTEAFF	TGTGCCACCCGCGGGGGGCACACTGAAGCTTTCTTT
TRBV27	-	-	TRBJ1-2	CASSLSRGDNYGYTF	TGTGCCAGCAGTTTATCTCGGGGGGACAACTATGGCTACACCTTC
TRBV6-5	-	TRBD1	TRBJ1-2	CASTPRGQLYYGYTF	TGTGCCAGCACTCCCCGGGGACAGTTATACTATGGCTACACCTTC
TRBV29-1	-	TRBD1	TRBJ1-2	CSVEHRGGVYGYTF	TGCAGCGTTGAGCACAGGGGGGGCGTCTATGGCTACACCTTC
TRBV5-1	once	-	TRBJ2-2	CASSGGAENTGELFF	TGCGCCAGCAGTGGAGGTGCAGAGAACACCGGGGAGCTGTTTTTT
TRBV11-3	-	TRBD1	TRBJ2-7	CASSWTGAEQYF	TGTGCCAGCAGCTGGACAGGGGCCGAGCAGTACTTC
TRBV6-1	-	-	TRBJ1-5	CASTESYNQPQHF	TGTGCCAGCACCGAGAGCTACAATCAGCCCCAGCATTTT
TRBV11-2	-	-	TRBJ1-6	CASSPRYESPLHF	TGTGCCAGCAGCCCCCGTTACGAGTCACCCCTCCACTTT
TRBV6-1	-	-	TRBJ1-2	CASRLGVGQNYGYTF	TGTGCCAGCAGACTGGGTGTGGGGCAGAACTATGGCTACACCTTC
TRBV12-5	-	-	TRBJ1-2	CASGLTTDYGYTF	TGTGCTAGTGGTTTGACAACAGACTATGGCTACACCTTC
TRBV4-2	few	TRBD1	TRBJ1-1	CASSQDTTGNTNTEAFF	TGTGCCAGCAGCCAGGATACGACAGGGAATACGAACACTGAAGCTTTCTTT
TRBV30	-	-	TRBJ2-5	CAWSRGHSGETQYF	TGTGCCTGGAGTCGGGGACACTCAGGGGAGACCCAGTACTTC
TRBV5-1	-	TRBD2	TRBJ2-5	CASSLAPRGRQETQYF	TGCGCCAGCAGCTTAGCCCCGCGGGGGAGGCAAGAGACCCAGTACTTC
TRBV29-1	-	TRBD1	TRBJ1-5	CSVGTGVNNQPQHF	TGCAGCGTGGGGACAGGGGTGAACAATCAGCCCCAGCATTTT
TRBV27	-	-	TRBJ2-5	CASSDSGQETQYF	TGTGCCAGCAGCGATAGCGGTCAAGAGACCCAGTACTTC
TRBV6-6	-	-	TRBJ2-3	CASSGRAGTTDTQYF	TGTGCCAGCAGTGGGAGAGCGGGTACCACAGATACGCAGTATTTT
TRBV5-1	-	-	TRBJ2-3	CASSQSPGRYTQYF	TGCGCCAGCAGCCAATCCCCTGGTAGATATACGCAGTATTTT
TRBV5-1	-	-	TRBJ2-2	CASSLQQTNTGELFF	TGCGCCAGCAGCTTACAGCAGACGAACACCGGGGAGCTGTTTTTT